This entry lists 15 T cell receptor beta chains sequenced from one sample in a study of cytomegalovirus exposure and HLA in healthy donors. The PCR employed 60 Vbeta primers together with 13 Jbeta primers. Data came from immunoSEQ multiplex PCR; TCRdb stores just in-frame clones and leaves some out. The table includes 150,000 to 170,000 clones, about 74% detected once. The sequencing input was PBMCs. These receptors originate from a middle-aged woman in good health and CMV-seronegative.

This chain joins TRBV11-2 and TRBJ1-1; D unclear. This CDR3 comprises 15 residues. V lost 2 bases, J lost 4 bases, and 14 bases lay in between. Germline values: CDR1 SGHAT, CDR2 FQNNGV. In DNA form, the CDR3 reads TGTGCCAGCAGCTTAAGAATGGGCAGCACCACTGAAGCTTTCTTT. It specifies CASSLRMGSTTEAFF.

The gene calls are TRBV7-6 and TRBJ2-5; D perhaps matches TRBD2 (5 bases). Between the trimmed V and J ends, which lost 3 bases and 5 bases, there was a span of 13 bases. The CDR3 runs 14 residues. CDR1 SGHVS and CDR2 FNYEAQ come from the germline V gene. The CDR3 sequence is CASSFRTLGETQYF. In DNA, the CDR3 is TGTGCCAGCAGCTTTCGGACTCTCGGGGAGACCCAGTACTTC. The variable domain in full, completed from reference TRBV7-6 and TRBJ2-5, reads GAGVSQSPRYKVTKRGQDVALRCDPISGHVSLYWYRQALGQGPEFLTYFNYEAQQDKSGLPNDRFSAERPEGSISTLTIQRTEQRDSAMYRCASSFRTLGETQYFGPGTRLLVL.

The V and J genes are TRBV30 and TRBJ2-7, with D maybe TRBD1 (5 bases). This CDR3 spans 17 amino acids. Germline V CDR1 and CDR2: GTSNPN, SVGIG (reference sequence). V was trimmed by 0 bases and J by 2 bases, leaving 20 bases between them. As DNA, the CDR3 is TGTGCCTGGAGTGTCCCCCTTTCAGCAGGGTACCCCTACGAGCAGTACTTC. This translates into CAWSVPLSAGYPYEQYF.

This chain uses TRBV6-6 with TRBJ1-2; D gene unclear. The V gene lost 5 bases and the J gene lost 1 base, with 11 bases spanning the gap. The germline gives CDR1 MNHNY, CDR2 SVGAGI (reference sequence). The CDR3 is 14 amino acids. Written as DNA, the CDR3 is TGTGCCAGCAGTCCAGGAAAATATAACTATGGCTACACCTTC. Its translation is CASSPGKYNYGYTF.

To note about this clone: The conserved closing phenylalanine or tryptophan is absent in this CDR3, likely reflecting a read error. The chain joins TRBV5-1 to TRBJ1-1; D possibly corresponds to TRBD1 (6 bases). The CDR3 totals 13 residues. Deletions cut 3 bases from V and 7 bases from J, with 13 bases between. CDR1 is SGHRS and CDR2 is YFSETQ in the germline V gene. CDR3 amino acids: CASSWGGQGEAFL. In DNA, the CDR3 is TGCGCCAGCAGCTGGGGGGGCCAGGGTGAAGCTTTCCTT.

This clone was counted once. One junction end disagrees with the germline gene, perhaps due to a read error. The rearrangement uses TRBV6-1 and TRBJ2-2, with 9 positions matching TRBD1. This CDR3 comprises 16 residues. CDR1 and CDR2 from the germline V gene are MNHNS and SASEGT. CDR3 loop: CASTERAGQGPGELFF. CDR3 nucleotides: TGTGCCAGCACTGAAAGGGCGGGACAGGGTCCCGGGGAGCTGTTTTTT.

V usage is TRBV29-1 and J usage is TRBJ2-3; D gene unclear. Germline-derived CDR1 and CDR2 are SQVTM and ANQGSEA. V was shortened by 2 bases and J by 0 bases, with 6 bases between the two germline ends. This CDR3 is 13 amino acids long. The CDR3 nucleotides read TGCAGCGTTGAAAGTCAGAGCACAGATACGCAGTATTTT. Translated, it gives CSVESQSTDTQYF.

The rearrangement joins TRBV11-3 to TRBJ2-2, with D possibly matching TRBD2 (5 bases). This CDR3 region has 14 residues. The germline gives CDR1 SGHNT, CDR2 YENEEA. Deletions cut 0 bases from V and 7 bases from J, with 9 bases between. The CDR3 sequence: CASSLEDGNGELFF. The CDR3 DNA follows: TGTGCCAGCAGCTTAGAAGACGGGAACGGGGAGCTGTTTTTT.

The chain joins TRBV10-2 to TRBJ1-1, with D possibly TRBD1 on 5 matching bases. Germline assignment: CDR1 WSHSY and CDR2 SAAADI. CDR3 length equals 14 residues. V dropped 3 bases and J dropped 2 bases, with 10 bases sitting between them. The CDR3 reads CASSEGVINTEAFF. The DNA of the CDR3 is TGCGCCAGCAGTGAAGGGGTAATTAACACTGAAGCTTTCTTT.

The chain employs TRBV5-1 and TRBJ2-4; 9 nucleotides match TRBD1. The CDR3 length is 15 residues. Germline lookup yields CDR1 SGHRS and CDR2 YFSETQ. V lost 4 bases and J lost 8; bases outside the gene matches: 10. CDR3 region: CASSPGDRDRHIQYF. CDR3 DNA sequence: TGCGCCAGCAGCCCGGGGGACAGGGATAGGCACATTCAGTACTTC.

The chain carries TRBV25-1 and TRBJ1-2, with D maybe TRBD1 (5 bases). The germline gives CDR1 MGHDK, CDR2 SYGVNS. Between the trimmed V and J ends, which lost 7 bases and 7 bases, there was a span of 16 bases. The CDR3 has 13 residues. This CDR3 is CASKEWGVGGYTF. CDR3 coding DNA: TGTGCCAGCAAGGAATGGGGGGTAGGTGGCTACACCTTC.

This clone showed up just a few times. The chain recombines TRBV7-9 with TRBJ1-3; TRBD1 aligns across 9 bases. The CDR3 extends over 16 amino acids. The junction had 9 bases not matched to a gene; V was cut back by 5 bases and J by 4 bases. CDR1 and CDR2 from the germline V gene are SEHNR and FQNEAQ (reference sequence). This chain's CDR3 is CASSNHETGGGNTIYF. CDR3 DNA: TGTGCCAGCAGCAACCATGAGACAGGGGGAGGAAACACCATATATTTT. Full variable domain (rest looked up from reference TRBV7-9 and TRBJ1-3): DTGVSQNPRHKITKRGQNVTFRCDPISEHNRLYWYRQTLGQGPEFLTYFQNEAQLEKSRLLSDRFSAERPKGSFSTLEIQRTEQGDSAMYLCASSNHETGGGNTIYFGEGSWLTVV.

The V call is TRBV10-1, the J call TRBJ1-1; D not certain. The germline V gene has CDR1 WNHNN and CDR2 SYGVQD (reference sequence). V shed 6 bases and J shed 2 bases, with 10 bases lying between them. CDR3 length equals 13 residues. The CDR3 region has the DNA TGCGCCAGCAGCCGGGGTCCAAACACTGAAGCTTTCTTT. This encodes CASSRGPNTEAFF.

This clone has just a few counts. The gene calls are TRBV11-1 and TRBJ2-3; 13 bases are a match to TRBD2. Per the germline V gene, CDR1 is SGHAT and CDR2 is FQDESV (reference sequence). This CDR3 has 16 residues. Germline trimming cut 5 bases from V and 3 bases from J; bases unmatched to any gene: 5. The DNA of the CDR3 is TGTGCCAGCAGCGTACTAGCGGGGGGGCTGACAGATACGCAGTATTTT. This sequence encodes CASSVLAGGLTDTQYF.

The gene calls are TRBV28 and TRBJ1-5; no reliable D call. The CDR3 is made up of 14 amino acids. Germline CDR1 reads MDHEN; CDR2 reads SYDVKM. Trimming cost V 4 bases and J 3 bases, with 10 bases left between them. The CDR3 bases are TGTGCCAGCAGTTCCCCGGGGAACAATCAGCCCCAGCATTTT. As protein: CASSSPGNNQPQHF.